This paragraph reports one TCR beta chain. The antigen is not known. CD45RO-negative CD8 cells positively selected for CCR7 made up the naive population, which excluded terminally differentiated effector memory CD45RA+ cells. The germline V gene encodes CDR1 MNHEY and CDR2 SMNVEV (reference sequence). CDR3 size: 16 residues. V gave up 5 bases and J gave up 3 bases; unmatched junction bases: 7. Sequencing used immunoSEQ multiplex PCR; TCRdb keeps in-frame clones, though not all of them. The sample carries 1.5 million to 2.5 million clones, over 85% recorded once. The data originate from a study of shared clonotypes between healthy human individuals. Study-level findings and limits: It was the non-shared clonotypes that had lower generation probabilities than clonotypes shared by all four donors.

The sample comprised naive CD8+ T cells sorted from blood. V and J are TRBV27 and TRBJ1-5, with 10 nucleotides matching TRBD1. This receptor was taken from a man between 18 and 35 years old in good health. The CDR3: CASSATGTGVNQPQHF. The CDR3 bases are TGTGCCAGCAGTGCAACCGGGACAGGGGTCAATCAGCCCCAGCATTTT.